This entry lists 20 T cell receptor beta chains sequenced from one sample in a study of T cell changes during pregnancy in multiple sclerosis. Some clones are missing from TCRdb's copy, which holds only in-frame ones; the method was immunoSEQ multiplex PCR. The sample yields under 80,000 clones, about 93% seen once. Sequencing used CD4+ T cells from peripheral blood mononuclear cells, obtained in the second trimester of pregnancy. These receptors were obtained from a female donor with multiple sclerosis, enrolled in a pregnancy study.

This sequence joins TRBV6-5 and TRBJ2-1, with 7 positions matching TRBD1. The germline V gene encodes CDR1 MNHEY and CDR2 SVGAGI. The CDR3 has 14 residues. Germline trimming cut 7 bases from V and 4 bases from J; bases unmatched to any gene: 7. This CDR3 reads CASNPGQTYNEQFF. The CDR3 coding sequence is TGTGCCAGCAACCCGGGACAGACTTACAATGAGCAGTTCTTC.

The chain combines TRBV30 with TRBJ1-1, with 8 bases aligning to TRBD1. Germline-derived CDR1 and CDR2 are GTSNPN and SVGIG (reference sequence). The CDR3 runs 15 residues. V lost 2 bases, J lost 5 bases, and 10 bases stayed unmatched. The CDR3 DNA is TGTGCCTGGAGTCGACAACAGGGGGGATGGACTGAAGCTTTCTTT. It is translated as CAWSRQQGGWTEAFF. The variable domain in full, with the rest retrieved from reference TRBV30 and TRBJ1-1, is SQTIHQWPATLVQPVGSPLSLECTVEGTSNPNLYWYRQAAGRGLQLLFYSVGIGQISSEVPQNLSASRPQDRQFILSSKKLLLSDSGFYLCAWSRQQGGWTEAFFGQGTRLTVV.

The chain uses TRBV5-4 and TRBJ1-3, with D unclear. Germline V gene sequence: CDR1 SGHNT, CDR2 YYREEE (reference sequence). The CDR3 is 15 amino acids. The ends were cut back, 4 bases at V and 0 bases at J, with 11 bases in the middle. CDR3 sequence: CASSTDGNSGNTIYF. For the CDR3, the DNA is TGTGCCAGCAGCACAGACGGTAACTCTGGAAACACCATATATTTT.

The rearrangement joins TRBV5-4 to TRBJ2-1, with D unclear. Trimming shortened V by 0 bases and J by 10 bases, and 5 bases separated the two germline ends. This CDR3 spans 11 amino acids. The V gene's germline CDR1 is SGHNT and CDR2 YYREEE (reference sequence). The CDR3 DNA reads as TGTGCCAGCAGCTTGGACGGGGAGCAGTTCTTC. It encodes CASSLDGEQFF.

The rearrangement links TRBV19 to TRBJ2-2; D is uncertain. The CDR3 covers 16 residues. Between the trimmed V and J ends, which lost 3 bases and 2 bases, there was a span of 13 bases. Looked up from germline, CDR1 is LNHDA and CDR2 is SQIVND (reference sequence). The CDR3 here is CASSIFRNYNTGELFF. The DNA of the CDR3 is TGTGCCAGTAGTATCTTCAGGAATTACAACACCGGGGAGCTGTTTTTT. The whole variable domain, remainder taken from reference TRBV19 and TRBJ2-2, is DGGITQSPKYLFRKEGQNVTLSCEQNLNHDAMYWYRQDPGQGLRLIYYSQIVNDFQKGDIAEGYSVSREKKESFPLTVTSAQKNPTAFYLCASSIFRNYNTGELFFGEGSRLTVL.

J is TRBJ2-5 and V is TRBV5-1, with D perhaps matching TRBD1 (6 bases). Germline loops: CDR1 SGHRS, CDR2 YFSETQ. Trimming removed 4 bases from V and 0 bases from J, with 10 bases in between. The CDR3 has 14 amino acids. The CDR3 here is CASSPDRYQETQYF. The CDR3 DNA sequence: TGCGCCAGCAGCCCCGACAGGTACCAAGAGACCCAGTACTTC.

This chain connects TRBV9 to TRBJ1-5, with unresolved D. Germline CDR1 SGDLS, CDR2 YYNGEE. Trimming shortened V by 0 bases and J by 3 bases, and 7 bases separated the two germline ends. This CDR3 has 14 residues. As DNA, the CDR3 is TGTGCCAGCAGCGTAGGGGGAGTCAATCAGCCCCAGCATTTT. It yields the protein CASSVGGVNQPQHF.

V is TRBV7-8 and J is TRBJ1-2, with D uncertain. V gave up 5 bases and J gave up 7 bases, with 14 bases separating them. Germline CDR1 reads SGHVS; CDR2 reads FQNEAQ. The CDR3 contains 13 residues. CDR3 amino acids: CASSPDWGAGYTF. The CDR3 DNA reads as TGTGCCAGCAGCCCTGACTGGGGAGCTGGCTACACCTTC.

In DNA form, the CDR3 reads TGTGCCAGCAGCTTGGTGGGAGTTGGCTATGGCTACACCTTC. Amino acid sequence: CASSLVGVGYGYTF. The V call is TRBV5-6, the J call TRBJ1-2; unclear D gene. Germline V lookup: CDR1 SGHDT, CDR2 YYEEEE. The ends were cut back, 0 bases at V and 4 bases at J, with 10 bases in the middle. The CDR3 totals 14 residues.

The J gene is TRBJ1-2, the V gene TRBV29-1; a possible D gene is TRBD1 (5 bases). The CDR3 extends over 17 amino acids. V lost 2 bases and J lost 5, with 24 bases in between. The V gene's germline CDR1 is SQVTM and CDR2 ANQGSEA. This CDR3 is CSVENQGGGPGLYGYTF. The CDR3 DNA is TGCAGCGTTGAAAATCAGGGCGGGGGTCCAGGGCTTTATGGCTACACCTTC.

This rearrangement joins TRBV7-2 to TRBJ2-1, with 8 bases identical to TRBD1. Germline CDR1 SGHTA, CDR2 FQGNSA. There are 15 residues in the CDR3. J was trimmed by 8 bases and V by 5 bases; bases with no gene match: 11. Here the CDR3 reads CASSGRIQGAYEQFF. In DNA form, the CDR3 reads TGTGCCAGCAGCGGGCGGATTCAGGGGGCCTATGAGCAGTTCTTC. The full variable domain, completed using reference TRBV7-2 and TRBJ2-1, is GAGVSQSPSNKVTEKGKDVELRCDPISGHTALYWYRQSLGQGLEFLIYFQGNSAPDKSGLPSDRFSAERTGGSVSTLTIQRTQQEDSAVYLCASSGRIQGAYEQFFGPGTRLTVL.

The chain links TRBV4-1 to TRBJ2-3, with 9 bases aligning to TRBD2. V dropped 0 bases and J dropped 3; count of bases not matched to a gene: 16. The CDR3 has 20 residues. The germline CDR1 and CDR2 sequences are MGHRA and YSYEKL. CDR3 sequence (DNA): TGCGCCAGCAGCCAAGAAGCGGGCAGTAGCGGGGGAGGTGGGACAGATACGCAGTATTTT. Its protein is CASSQEAGSSGGGGTDTQYF.

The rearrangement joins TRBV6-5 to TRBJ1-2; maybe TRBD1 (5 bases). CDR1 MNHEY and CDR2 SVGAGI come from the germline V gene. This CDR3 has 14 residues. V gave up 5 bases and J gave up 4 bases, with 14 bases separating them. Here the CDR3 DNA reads TGTGCCAGCAGTCGACAGCGTGATAGCTATGGCTACACCTTC. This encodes CASSRQRDSYGYTF.

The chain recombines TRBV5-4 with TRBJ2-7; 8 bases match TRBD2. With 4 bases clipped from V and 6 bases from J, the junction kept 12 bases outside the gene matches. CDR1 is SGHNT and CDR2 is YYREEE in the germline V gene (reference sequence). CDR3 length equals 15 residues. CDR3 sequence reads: CASSPPGLGGGEQYF. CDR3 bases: TGTGCCAGCAGCCCACCGGGACTAGGGGGTGGCGAGCAGTACTTC.

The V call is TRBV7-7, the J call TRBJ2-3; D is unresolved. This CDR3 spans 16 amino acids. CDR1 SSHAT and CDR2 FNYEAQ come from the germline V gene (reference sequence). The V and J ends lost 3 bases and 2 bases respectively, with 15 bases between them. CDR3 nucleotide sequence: TGTGCCAGCAGCTTTCTTACAGTCGGCCACACAGATACGCAGTATTTT. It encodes CASSFLTVGHTDTQYF.

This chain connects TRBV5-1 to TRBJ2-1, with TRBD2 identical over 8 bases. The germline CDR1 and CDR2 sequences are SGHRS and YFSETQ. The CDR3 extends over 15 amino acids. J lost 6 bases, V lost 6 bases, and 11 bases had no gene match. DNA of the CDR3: TGCGCCAGCAACCCCTTCAGCGGGAGTAGCAATGAGCAGTTCTTC. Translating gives CASNPFSGSSNEQFF.

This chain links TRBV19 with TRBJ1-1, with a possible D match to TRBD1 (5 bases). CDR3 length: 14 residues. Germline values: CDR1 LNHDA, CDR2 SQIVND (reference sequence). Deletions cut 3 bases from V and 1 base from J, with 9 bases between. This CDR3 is CASSIREGNTEAFF. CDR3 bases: TGTGCCAGTAGTATCAGGGAGGGGAACACTGAAGCTTTCTTT.

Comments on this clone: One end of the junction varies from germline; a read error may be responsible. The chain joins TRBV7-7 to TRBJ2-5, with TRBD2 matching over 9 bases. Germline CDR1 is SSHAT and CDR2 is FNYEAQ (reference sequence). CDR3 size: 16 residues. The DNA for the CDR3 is TGTGCTAGCAGCTTAGGTTGGCGGGAGGGCCAAGAGACCCAGTACTTC. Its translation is CASSLGWREGQETQYF.

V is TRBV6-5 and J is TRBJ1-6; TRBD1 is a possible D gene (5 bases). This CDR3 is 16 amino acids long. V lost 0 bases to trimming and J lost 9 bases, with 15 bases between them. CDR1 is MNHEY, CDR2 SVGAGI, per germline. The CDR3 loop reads CASSYSLPREGSPLHF. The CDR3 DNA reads TGTGCCAGCAGTTACTCGTTACCCAGGGAGGGTTCACCCCTCCACTTT.

The CDR3 sequence is CASSLLTGATGELFF. The DNA for the CDR3 is TGTGCCAGCAGTTTATTAACAGGGGCTACCGGGGAGCTGTTTTTT. The genes are TRBV27 and TRBJ2-2; TRBD1 agrees at 7 bases. The CDR3 spans 15 residues. V gave up 1 base and J gave up 5 bases; unmatched junction bases: 4. Germline lookup yields CDR1 MNHEY and CDR2 SMNVEV (reference sequence).